The clone carrying this T cell receptor (beta chain) has ten or more counts. The antigen is not known. The record originates from a study of molecular identifiers for immune sequencing clone quantification. Study results and limitations: Whereas naive cells kept under 1% of molecules in clones above 20 RNA copies, such clones held over 98% in effectors.

Looked up from germline, CDR1 is SEHNR and CDR2 is FQNEAQ (reference sequence). The CDR3 loop spans 15 amino acids. Trimming took 7 bases from V and 6 from J, leaving 18 bases between them. When naive CD8 T cells were sorted, they were gated as CD8+CD4-CCR7+CD45RA+. Bulk TCR libraries used previously described methods and listed TCR primers. MiXCR was run by TCRdb on the PCR reads, yielding one entry per CDR3 protein. Among more than 450,000 distinct CDR3 sequences listed, about 22% were seen once. The sample was naive CD8+ T cells from blood, with Jurkat cell RNA spiked in. Noted subset: FACS-sorted CD8+CD4-CCR7+CD45RA+ naive T cells. This sequence originates from a human donor in good health. Some libraries in this study had Jurkat cell RNA spiked in. The V gene is TRBV7-9, the J gene TRBJ2-2; D is possibly TRBD1 or TRBD2 (5 bases each). The CDR3 region has the DNA TGTGCCAGCACCCAGACGGGGCAGTCCGCCGGGGAGCTGTTTTTT. Amino acid sequence: CASTQTGQSAGELFF.